This T cell receptor (beta chain) was sequenced for a study of T cell responses to AZD1222 COVID-19 vaccine. Overall study results and limits: Spike was spanned by vaccine-associated CD4 TCRs, which were dominant at 160-218 and 743-854.

Regarding this clone: What it binds is unknown.

Germline V CDR1 and CDR2: LNHDA, SQIVND (reference sequence). The CDR3 is 12 residues long. Unmatched junction bases numbered 6, after V lost 10 bases and J lost 6 bases. The protocol was immunoSEQ multiplex PCR, while the TCRdb copy is restricted to in-frame clones and leaves out a portion. The data show around 150,000 clones, roughly nine tenths seen once. The V call is TRBV19, the J call TRBJ2-1, with TRBD1 matching 7 bases. The clonotype was recovered from an adult who received the AZD1222 COVID-19 vaccine. The source material was peripheral blood, sampled 28 days after the second AZD1222 dose. CDR3 protein: CATGDRANEQFF. As DNA, the CDR3 is TGTGCCACCGGAGACAGGGCCAATGAGCAGTTCTTC.